Presented here are 10 T cell receptor beta chains from one specimen sequenced in a study of cytomegalovirus exposure and HLA in healthy donors. The PCR ran on 60 Vbeta and 13 Jbeta primers. TCRdb keeps only in-frame clones here, not all; method: immunoSEQ multiplex PCR. The data hold some 100,000 clones, with 65% to 90% observed a single time. The specimen sequenced was PBMCs. Receptor source: a woman aged 30 to 39 in good health and CMV-seronegative.

The genes are TRBV12-5 and TRBJ2-2; TRBD1 agrees at 7 bases. Losses at the gene ends were 6 bases for V and 4 bases for J; bases not matched to a gene: 11. The CDR3 extends over 16 amino acids. Germline CDR1 and CDR2: LGHNT and FRNRAP. The CDR3 protein is CASGSRKGGGTGELFF. In DNA form, the CDR3 reads TGTGCTAGTGGATCGAGAAAAGGGGGCGGCACCGGGGAGCTGTTTTTT.

The J gene is TRBJ2-7, the V gene TRBV4-1, with D unresolved. V was trimmed by 4 bases and J by 6 bases, leaving 19 bases between them. Germline V lookup: CDR1 MGHRA, CDR2 YSYEKL. The CDR3 is 15 residues long. CDR3 residues: CASSPLILVQIEQYF. CDR3 nucleotide sequence: TGCGCCAGCAGCCCTCTGATACTCGTTCAAATCGAGCAGTACTTC.

V and J are TRBV19 and TRBJ2-3; the D gene is possibly TRBD2 (7 bases). Trimming cost V 10 bases and J 3 bases, with 17 bases left between them. CDR1 is LNHDA and CDR2 is SQIVND in the germline V gene (reference sequence). CDR3 length: 14 residues. The CDR3 sequence: CATTEGGGTDTQYF. CDR3 DNA sequence: TGTGCCACCACCGAGGGGGGGGGTACAGATACGCAGTATTTT.

Only a few counts were recorded for this clone. DNA for the CDR3: TGTGCCAGCAGCGCTGCAACAGGTCTTCTCGCAGATACGCAGTATTTT. It translates to CASSAATGLLADTQYF. The chain couples TRBV9 to TRBJ2-3, with D possibly matching TRBD1 (5 bases). This CDR3 has 16 amino acids. Germline lookup yields CDR1 SGDLS and CDR2 YYNGEE. Deletions cut 3 bases from V and 4 bases from J, with 18 bases between. Looking up the rest from reference TRBV9 and TRBJ2-3 gives the full variable domain: DSGVTQTPKHLITATGQRVTLRCSPRSGDLSVYWYQQSLDQGLQFLIQYYNGEERAKGNILERFSAQQFPDLHSELNLSSLELGDSALYFCASSAATGLLADTQYFGPGTRLTVL.

The rearrangement uses TRBV5-1 and TRBJ2-1, with D possibly matching TRBD2 (5 bases). Germline CDR1 is SGHRS and CDR2 is YFSETQ. Trimming took off 0 bases at V and 8 bases at J, with 12 bases between the two ends. The CDR3 runs 14 residues. This chain's CDR3 is CASSLALGRDEQFF. The CDR3 DNA reads TGCGCCAGCAGCTTGGCCTTAGGGCGGGATGAGCAGTTCTTC.

The chain uses TRBV5-1 and TRBJ2-1; 8 positions agree with TRBD2. Germline V lookup: CDR1 SGHRS, CDR2 YFSETQ. This CDR3 comprises 15 residues. With V trimmed by 0 bases and J by 6 bases, 5 bases remained unmatched. The CDR3 region has the DNA TGCGCCAGCAGCTTGGCCGAGACTAGCGCCAATGAGCAGTTCTTC. It is translated as CASSLAETSANEQFF.

V gene TRBV5-5 combines with J gene TRBJ1-3; 7 bases match TRBD1. J was trimmed by 0 bases and V by 4 bases; bases with no gene match: 13. CDR3 size: 18 residues. The germline V gene encodes CDR1 SGHKS and CDR2 YYEKEE (reference sequence). Here the CDR3 reads CASSLSPQGVFSGNTIYF. The CDR3 DNA is TGTGCCAGCAGCCTCTCCCCGCAGGGGGTATTCTCTGGAAACACCATATATTTT.

In its sample, this clone was seen a few times. This chain links TRBV28 with TRBJ2-1, with 10 bases aligning to TRBD2. The trim removed 6 bases at V and 4 bases at J, leaving 6 bases unmatched. The CDR3 sequence is 15 residues long. From germline, CDR1 is MDHEN and CDR2 SYDVKM. Here the CDR3 reads CASRPAGGGYNEQFF. Written as DNA, the CDR3 is TGTGCCAGCAGACCAGCGGGAGGGGGTTACAATGAGCAGTTCTTC.

The rearrangement joins TRBV4-1 to TRBJ2-7, with a weak D call TRBD2 (6 bases). V was cut by 0 bases and J by 3 bases, with 18 bases left in between. This CDR3 spans 17 amino acids. Germline V gene lookup returns CDR1 MGHRA and CDR2 YSYEKL. The CDR3 here is CASSQDKLRTTFYEQYF. CDR3 DNA sequence: TGCGCCAGCAGCCAAGATAAATTGCGGACTACCTTCTACGAGCAGTACTTC.

This clone was counted a single time. The DNA of the CDR3 is TGTGCCAGCAGCTTCGACCGGGGGACCGTTCGTACTAACTATGGCTACACCTTC. Encoded protein: CASSFDRGTVRTNYGYTF. The V and J genes are TRBV5-8 and TRBJ1-2, with D possibly being TRBD1 (5 bases). V lost 2 bases and J 0 bases, leaving 20 bases between the germline ends. Germline V gene lookup returns CDR1 SGHTS and CDR2 YDEGEE. CDR3 length: 18 residues.